Each of the 15 T cell receptor beta chains below was sequenced from the same sample in a study of T cells in severe cutaneous drug reactions. The patients sequenced had a carbamazepine-induced Stevens-Johnson syndrome or toxic epidermal necrolysis reaction. Libraries were made by iRepertoire multiplex PCR with TCR subtype-specific primers for bulk and single-cell sequencing. TCRdb reprocessed the multiplex PCR reads; each CDR3 protein has one entry and no DNA is given. This repertoire comprises tens of thousands of distinct CDR3 sequences; its ten largest clones make up under 8.5%. Sequenced: PBMCs. The receptors were sampled from a human donor with toxic epidermal necrolysis, a severe cutaneous drug reaction.

The CDR3 region is CASSDIAGDGTEAFF. The chain couples TRBV18 to TRBJ1-1; TCRdb indicates TRBD1, and absent DNA this call remains unverified. The CDR3 consists of 15 residues. Germline CDR1 KGHSH, CDR2 LQKENI. Based on the CDR3 plus reference TRBV18 and TRBJ1-1, the full variable domain is NAGVMQNPRHLVRRRGQEARLRCSPMKGHSHVYWYRQLPEEGLKFMVYLQKENIIDESGMPKERFSAEFPKEGPSILRIQQVVRGDSAAYFCASSDIAGDGTEAFFGQGTRLTVV.

This chain connects TRBV20-1 to TRBJ2-7. The length of the CDR3 is 16 residues. Germline V gene sequence: CDR1 DFQATT, CDR2 SNEGSKA (reference sequence). The CDR3 loop reads CSARDHLAGVSYEQYF.

V usage is TRBV29-1 and J usage is TRBJ1-2; as DNA is missing, the TRBD1 call by TCRdb cannot be tested. Germline-derived CDR1 and CDR2 are SQVTM and ANQGSEA. This CDR3 spans 14 amino acids. This CDR3 is CSVGIRDRWGGYTF. Filled out from reference TRBV29-1 and TRBJ1-2, the complete variable domain reads SAVISQKPSRDICQRGTSLTIQCQVDSQVTMMFWYRQQPGQSLTLIATANQGSEATYESGFVIDKFPISRPNLTFSTLTVSNMSPEDSSIYLCSVGIRDRWGGYTFGSGTRLTVV.

The chain carries TRBV29-1 and TRBJ2-7; TCRdb selects TRBD1, and the lack of DNA leaves this call unchecked. Germline CDR1 is SQVTM and CDR2 is ANQGSEA. This CDR3 region has 12 residues. This chain's CDR3 is CSVVGRGDEQYF.

V usage is TRBV20-1 and J usage is TRBJ2-1; TCRdb indicates TRBD2, and absent DNA this call remains unverified. The CDR3 spans 14 residues. In germline, CDR1 is DFQATT, CDR2 SNEGSKA (reference sequence). CDR3 protein: CSAVAGVGYNEQFF.

The chain combines TRBV7-9 with TRBJ2-7; TCRdb returns TRBD2, unconfirmable since there is no DNA. This CDR3 region has 16 residues. Germline values: CDR1 SEHNR, CDR2 FQNEAQ (reference sequence). The CDR3 region is CASSLEGREGRYEQYF.

The chain uses TRBV7-2 and TRBJ2-7. Germline V lookup: CDR1 SGHTA, CDR2 FQGNSA. This CDR3 spans 14 amino acids. CDR3: CASSLASGLYEQYF.

The gene calls are TRBV20-1 and TRBJ2-7. CDR1 and CDR2 (germline): DFQATT, SNEGSKA (reference sequence). The CDR3 sequence is 14 residues long. The CDR3 sequence: CSARFGSGAYEQYF.

CDR3 residues: CASSFFGLGYEQYF. This sequence joins TRBV27 and TRBJ2-7. Germline CDR1 and CDR2: MNHEY and SMNVEV (reference sequence). The CDR3 is 14 amino acids.

The chain joins TRBV27 to TRBJ1-5; TCRdb names TRBD1, which stays unverified in the absence of DNA. Germline lookup yields CDR1 MNHEY and CDR2 SMNVEV (reference sequence). This CDR3 spans 15 amino acids. CDR3 protein: CASGNGQGGGQPQHF.

The CDR3 region is CAISGGLAVSYEQYF. The chain carries TRBV10-3 and TRBJ2-7; absent DNA, TCRdb's TRBD2 call cannot be checked. CDR1 and CDR2 (germline): ENHRY, SYGVKD. There are 15 residues in the CDR3.

The V and J genes are TRBV12-3 or TRBV12-4 and TRBJ2-1. The CDR3 has 15 residues. The CDR3 sequence: CASSLDYTEVHEQFF.

The chain links TRBV9 to TRBJ1-4. CDR3 length: 15 amino acids. Germline V gives CDR1 SGDLS, CDR2 YYNGEE. CDR3 amino acids: CASSLMGATNEKLFF.

V and J are TRBV7-9 and TRBJ1-1. Germline-derived CDR1 and CDR2 are SEHNR and FQNEAQ (reference sequence). The length of the CDR3 is 14 residues. The CDR3 reads CASSLGGLNTEAFF.

The V call is TRBV5-6, the J call TRBJ1-2; the D gene TCRdb calls, TRBD1, cannot be checked with no DNA. The CDR3 is 14 amino acids. Germline CDR1 reads SGHDT; CDR2 reads YYEEEE. This CDR3 is CASSAGTDLGGYTF. Full variable domain (outside the CDR3, taken from reference TRBV5-6 and TRBJ1-2): DAGVTQSPTHLIKTRGQQVTLRCSPKSGHDTVSWYQQALGQGPQFIFQYYEEEERQRGNFPDRFSGHQFPNYSSELNVNALLLGDSALYLCASSAGTDLGGYTFGSGTRLTVV.